The clone carrying this T cell receptor (beta chain) was observed at least ten times. Its matching antigen is unknown. Template switching, a step in the protocol, added a universal primer site, and cDNA carried unique molecular identifiers. TCRdb reprocessed the 5' RACE reads via MiXCR and lists one record per CDR3 protein. The table has 450,000 or so distinct CDR3 sequences, roughly an eighth seen once; the top ten hold about 0.97%. These data come from a study of identical twins. Overall study results and limits: Among out-of-frame alpha sequences shared by twins, low generation probability occurred in excess. Conclusions rested on cross-sectional statistics rather than following the same donors.

V lost 0 bases and J lost 0, with 8 bases in between. The V gene's germline CDR1 is ENHRY and CDR2 SYGVKD. This CDR3 comprises 16 residues. The same data also went into a second study, on yellow fever vaccine responses in identical twins. Turning to that study: It has been reported that, in twins, the vaccine T cell response seemed partly convergent and partly personalized.

V is TRBV10-3 and J is TRBJ2-2; D may be TRBD1 (5 bases). The TCR comes from a woman younger than 30 in good health. Sequencing was carried out using CD4+ T cells sorted from blood. The CDR3 coding sequence is TGTGCCATCAGTGAGTCACAGGCCCCGAACACCGGGGAGCTGTTTTTT. It encodes CAISESQAPNTGELFF.